The 20 T cell receptor beta chains presented below share a single source sample, sequenced in a study of tumor-infiltrating lymphocytes in primary liver carcinoma (dated 2017 in TCRdb). Without any cell sorting, total RNA and DNA were co-extracted from 20-30 mg of bulk tissue using the AllPrep DNA/RNA mini kit. Sequencing was performed on an Illumina HiSeq 2500. TCRbeta-specific cDNA was reverse-transcribed from approximately 0.5 ug total RNA using a constant-region primer and ProtoScript II reverse transcriptase. The TCRbeta libraries were prepared through three rounds of nested multiplex PCR following a slightly modified ARM-PCR procedure. Multiplex TRBV1-TRBV30 forward primers and a Cbeta reverse primer were used in the first two PCR rounds, each of which was run for 9 to 11 cycles. TCRdb's own reprocessing of the public reads used fastp at Q25 and MiXCR and kept productive beta chains. Duplicate CDR3 protein sequences are folded into a single record with the most common DNA and genes. The sample table holds more than 60,000 distinct CDR3 sequences, of which 60% to 75% were seen once. The top ten hold 28% of the sample.

Material: liver tumor tissue from sampling region 4. The cell subset or site tag for this specimen amounts to: tumor region T4, right-lateral pole. The receptors originated from a man aged 35-49 years with primary liver carcinoma and hepatitis B virus infection.

Details on this clonotype: This clone may be a read error of a much larger clone one base away. The V call is TRBV2, the J call TRBJ1-4; D ambiguous. V was clipped by 6 bases and J by 11 bases, with 16 bases between them. The germline gives CDR1 SNHLY, CDR2 FYNNEI. This CDR3 has 13 residues. The CDR3 DNA follows: TGTGCCAGCAGCGGACCTTCGAGGGATAAACTGTTTTTT. Its translation: CASSGPSRDKLFF.

As regards this clonotype: Since a much larger clone is just one base distant, this may be a read error. The rearrangement links TRBV5-1 to TRBJ1-6; D ambiguous. The germline V gene encodes CDR1 SGHRS and CDR2 YFSETQ. The CDR3 has 13 amino acids. The CDR3 nucleotides are TGCGCCAACAGCTTTGGAGATAATTCACCCCTCCACTTT. Its protein product is CANSFGDNSPLHF.

This clonotype came up many times. The chain uses TRBV4-1 and TRBJ1-1; D not resolved. From germline, CDR1 is MGHRA and CDR2 YSYEKL. This CDR3 comprises 13 residues. V was shortened by 0 bases and J by 8 bases, with 10 bases between the two germline ends. CDR3 in DNA: TGCGCCAGCAGCCAAGAAACGCGGGAAGAAGCTTTCTTT. Protein product: CASSQETREEAFF.

The J gene is TRBJ2-7, the V gene TRBV29-1; D unclear. V gave up 7 bases and J gave up 5 bases, with 12 bases separating them. Germline lookup yields CDR1 SQVTM and CDR2 ANQGSEA. The length of the CDR3 is 11 residues. CDR3 loop: CSAEITHEQYF. The CDR3 nucleotides read TGCAGCGCTGAGATAACTCACGAGCAGTACTTC.

This sequence joins TRBV5-6 and TRBJ2-1; D is unclear. Trimming took 6 bases from V and 5 from J, leaving 27 bases between them. This CDR3 has 18 residues. Germline V lookup: CDR1 SGHDT, CDR2 YYEEEE. Written as DNA, the CDR3 is TGTGCCAGCAACTTCGGTCTCCTCGGTCAGGCTCCAAACAATGAGCAGTTCTTC. It yields the protein CASNFGLLGQAPNNEQFF.

The chain has TRBV11-2 and TRBJ1-5, with D uncertain. Gene TRBJ2-3 matches the end of the DNA better, so the J call may be wrong. Per the germline V gene, CDR1 is SGHAT and CDR2 is FQNNGV. This CDR3 region has 14 residues. CDR3 region: CASSTGRFPKPQYF. The CDR3 nucleotides read TGTGCCAGCAGCACCGGACGGTTTCCCAAACCCCAGTATTTT.

As for this clonotype: The conserved phenylalanine or tryptophan is not found at the CDR3 terminus, so this likely reflects a read error. The DNA is left out, because the CDR3 cannot be placed on it with certainty; the CDR3 is given as TCRdb lists it. The chain joins TRBV12-3 or TRBV12-4 to TRBJ2-7. The length of the CDR3 is 14 amino acids, counting both ends. Here the CDR3 reads CASSTQNGAYERYL.

Concerning this clonotype itself: The CDR3 carries no conserved terminal phenylalanine or tryptophan, so it likely arises from a read error. This chain joins TRBV11-2 and TRBJ2-2, with D perhaps matching TRBD2 (5 bases). This CDR3 has 15 amino acids. CDR1 is SGHAT and CDR2 is FQNNGV in the germline V gene. Written as DNA, the CDR3 is TGTGCCAGCAGCCAAGTACTAGTTGAGACCGGGGAACTGTTTTCT. Translating it yields CASSQVLVETGELFS.

The chain couples TRBV21-1 to TRBJ1-5. TRBV21-1 is assigned pseudogene status. CDR3 size: 15 residues. The DNA for the CDR3 is TGTGCCAGCAGCAAAGGCGGGCATAACAATCAGCCCCAGCATTTT. Translation gives CASSKGGHNNQPQHF.

Worth noting for this clonotype: It is likely a read error, because the conserved phenylalanine at the end of the CDR3 is missing. The CDR3 loop is CASSSPTSGSSNEQFS. In DNA, the CDR3 is TGTGCCAGCAGTAGTCCTACTAGCGGGAGTAGTAATGAGCAGTTCTCC. The rearrangement joins TRBV28 to TRBJ2-1; TRBD2 matches at 11 bases. The CDR3 has 16 residues. Germline V lookup: CDR1 MDHEN, CDR2 SYDVKM. V was clipped by 5 bases and J by 7 bases; unmatched bases: 10.

This sequence joins TRBV29-1 and TRBJ2-1; 10 bases are a match to TRBD1. The CDR3 is 17 residues long. The trim removed 5 bases at V and 8 bases at J, leaving 18 bases unmatched. Germline V lookup: CDR1 SQVTM, CDR2 ANQGSEA. The CDR3 DNA sequence: TGCAGCGTTCCTACTGAAGCCGGGACAGGGGTCTGCGATGAGCAGTTCTTC. Protein sequence: CSVPTEAGTGVCDEQFF.

V gene TRBV4-1 combines with J gene TRBJ2-1, with D maybe TRBD1 (6 bases). CDR3 length: 15 amino acids. The V and J ends lost 0 bases and 5 bases respectively, with 11 bases between them. In germline, CDR1 is MGHRA, CDR2 YSYEKL. The CDR3 reads CASSQEPGQNNEQFF. In DNA form, the CDR3 reads TGCGCCAGCAGCCAAGAGCCGGGACAAAACAATGAGCAGTTCTTC.

In this sample, this clonotype turned up once. The V gene is TRBV7-9, the J gene TRBJ1-2; weak D call: TRBD1 (6 bases). The ends were cut back, 6 bases at V and 4 bases at J, with 12 bases in the middle. The germline V gene encodes CDR1 SEHNR and CDR2 FQNEAQ (reference sequence). The CDR3 is made up of 13 amino acids. The CDR3 DNA is TGTGCCAGCAGTACGTGGACAGCCTATGGCTACACCTTC. It encodes CASSTWTAYGYTF.

In the case of this clonotype: At one boundary the junction diverges from the germline segment, which might be a read error. The CDR3 sequence is CDISDGQGGETQYF. The CDR3 coding sequence is TGTGACATCAGTGACGGACAGGGAGGGGAGACCCAGTACTTC. V gene TRBV10-3 combines with J gene TRBJ2-5; possibly TRBD1 for D (8 bases). The length of the CDR3 is 14 residues. Germline assignment: CDR1 ENHRY and CDR2 SYGVKD.

A note on this clonotype: The CDR3 ends on some other residue instead of the conserved phenylalanine or tryptophan, so this is likely a read error. The chain has TRBV10-3 and TRBJ2-5, with D uncertain. Germline assignment: CDR1 ENHRY and CDR2 SYGVKD. Trimming took off 3 bases at V and 1 base at J, with 15 bases between the two ends. The CDR3 spans 16 residues. The CDR3 region has the DNA TGTGCCATCAGTGACTGGGCTGGTCTCTCCCAAGAGACCCAGTACCTC. Protein sequence: CAISDWAGLSQETQYL.

V is TRBV7-9 and J is TRBJ1-6; 7 positions agree with TRBD1. This CDR3 is built from 14 residues. Germline-derived CDR1 and CDR2 are SEHNR and FQNEAQ (reference sequence). CDR3 DNA sequence: TGTGTCAACAGCATCCGACAGGGACATTCACCCCTCCACTTT. It yields the protein CVNSIRQGHSPLHF.

This clonotype has just a few counts. Just one base apart from a much larger clone, this may be a read error. No conserved phenylalanine or tryptophan is present at the end of the CDR3, so a read error is the likely explanation. The CDR3 is CASSLRQASTDTQYL. Written as DNA, the CDR3 is TGCGCCAGCAGCCTGCGACAGGCCAGCACAGATACGCAGTATCTT. The chain carries TRBV4-1 and TRBJ2-3, with a weak D call TRBD1 (6 bases). The CDR3 contains 15 residues. Germline V CDR1 and CDR2: MGHRA, YSYEKL. Trimming stripped 4 bases from V and 0 bases from J, with 11 bases between.

As to this clonotype: At one end, the junction sequence differs from germline, possibly due to a read error. The CDR3 region has the DNA TGCGCCAGCAGCCTACCGGGACTAGTATTATACGAGCAGTATTTC. This codes for CASSLPGLVLYEQYF. V gene TRBV5-1 combines with J gene TRBJ2-7; 8 nucleotides match TRBD2. Germline V gene lookup returns CDR1 SGHRS and CDR2 YFSETQ. The length of the CDR3 is 15 residues.

The chain carries TRBV20-1 and TRBJ2-4, with no clear D. Germline-derived CDR1 and CDR2 are DFQATT and SNEGSKA (reference sequence). With 5 bases removed from V and 0 bases from J, the gap between germline ends came to 17 bases. This CDR3 is built from 16 residues. CDR3 in amino acids: CSASDTRPQAKNIQYF. CDR3 bases: TGCAGTGCTTCAGATACCCGGCCCCAAGCCAAAAACATTCAGTACTTC.

A remark on this clonotype: The germline gene is not matched at one end of the junction; a read error may be the cause. CDR3 sequence: CATQSGSSYEQHF. The CDR3 DNA sequence: TGTGCCACCCAGAGCGGGAGCTCCTACGAGCAGCACTTC. This rearrangement joins TRBV6-1 to TRBJ2-7; 8 bases line up with TRBD2. Germline CDR1 and CDR2: MNHNS and SASEGT. This CDR3 contains 13 residues.